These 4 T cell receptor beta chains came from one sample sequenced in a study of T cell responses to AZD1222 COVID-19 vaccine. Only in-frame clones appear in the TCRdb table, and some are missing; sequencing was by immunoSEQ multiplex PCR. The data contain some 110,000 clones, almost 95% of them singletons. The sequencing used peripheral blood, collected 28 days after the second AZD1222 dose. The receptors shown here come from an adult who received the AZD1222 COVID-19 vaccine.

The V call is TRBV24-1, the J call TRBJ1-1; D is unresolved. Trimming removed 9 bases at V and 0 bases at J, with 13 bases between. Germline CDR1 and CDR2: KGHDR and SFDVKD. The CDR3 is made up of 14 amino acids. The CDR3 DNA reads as TGTGCCACCCGGTATTACAGTATGAACACTGAAGCTTTCTTT. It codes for CATRYYSMNTEAFF.

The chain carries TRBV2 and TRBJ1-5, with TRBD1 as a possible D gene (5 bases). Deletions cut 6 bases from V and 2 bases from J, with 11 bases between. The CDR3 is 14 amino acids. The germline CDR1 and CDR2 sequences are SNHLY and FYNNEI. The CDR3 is CASRREGGNQPQHF. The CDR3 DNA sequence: TGTGCCAGCAGAAGGGAAGGGGGCAATCAGCCCCAGCATTTT.

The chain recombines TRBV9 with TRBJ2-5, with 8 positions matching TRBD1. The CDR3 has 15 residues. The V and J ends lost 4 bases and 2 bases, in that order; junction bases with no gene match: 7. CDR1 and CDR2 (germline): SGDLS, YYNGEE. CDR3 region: CASSLGTGKQETQYF. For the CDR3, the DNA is TGTGCCAGCAGCCTCGGGACAGGAAAACAAGAGACCCAGTACTTC. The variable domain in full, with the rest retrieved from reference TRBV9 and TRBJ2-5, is DSGVTQTPKHLITATGQRVTLRCSPRSGDLSVYWYQQSLDQGLQFLIQYYNGEERAKGNILERFSAQQFPDLHSELNLSSLELGDSALYFCASSLGTGKQETQYFGPGTRLLVL.

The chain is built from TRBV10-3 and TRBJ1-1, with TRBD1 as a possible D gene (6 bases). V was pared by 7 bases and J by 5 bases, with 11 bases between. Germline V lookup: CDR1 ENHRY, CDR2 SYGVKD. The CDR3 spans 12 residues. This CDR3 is CAIKQQGTEAFF. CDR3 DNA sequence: TGTGCCATCAAACAGCAGGGGACTGAAGCTTTCTTT.